This T cell receptor beta chain was documented in a study of cytomegalovirus exposure and HLA in healthy donors. PCR amplification relied on 60 Vbeta primers (plus 13 Jbeta primers). Clones were read by immunoSEQ multiplex PCR, and TCRdb kept only the in-frame ones, dropping some. The sample shows around 110,000 clones, 75% of them seen only once. Overall study results and limits: It was confirmed in vitro that a few of the CMV-associated chains were specific for CMV antigens. The later analysis indicated that the majority of CMV-associated TCR beta chains appeared HLA-restricted. Accurate predictions that matched the HLA-A and HLA-B alleles of most subjects were reportedly made from TCR beta sequences. CMV serostatus was the only immune exposure information that was available.

The CDR3 runs to 12 residues. V shed 6 bases and J shed 5 bases, with 10 bases lying between them. Germline V gene lookup returns CDR1 LNHDA and CDR2 SQIVND (reference sequence). This clone turned up a few times. Its antigen remains unidentified. The chain combines TRBV19 with TRBJ1-2, with D uncertain. The sequenced sample consisted of PBMCs. This receptor was taken from a man aged 35-49 years in good health and CMV-seronegative. CDR3 in DNA: TGTGCCAGTAGCAATCGGGAGTATGGCTACACCTTC. As protein: CASSNREYGYTF. Looking up the rest from reference TRBV19 and TRBJ1-2 gives the full variable domain: DGGITQSPKYLFRKEGQNVTLSCEQNLNHDAMYWYRQDPGQGLRLIYYSQIVNDFQKGDIAEGYSVSREKKESFPLTVTSAQKNPTAFYLCASSNREYGYTFGSGTRLTVV.